The present TCR beta chain was sequenced within a study of blood T cell repertoires in COVID-19. Background on the study: Italy, Spain and the United States were the sources of the convalescent and acute COVID-19 samples.

This clone was detected once. TCRdb keeps only in-frame clones here, not all; method: immunoSEQ multiplex PCR. The sample records 290,000 or so clones, around 90% being singletons. The CDR3 runs to 14 residues. CDR1 MDHEN and CDR2 SYDVKM come from the germline V gene. The V gene end was trimmed by 5 bases and the J gene end by 3 bases; junction bases not matched to a gene: 7. Sequencing was done on a sample of PBMCs or T cells enriched from blood (not recorded which). The receptor comes from a woman between 18 and 29 years old with acute COVID-19. The chain couples TRBV28 to TRBJ2-7; 7 bases align to TRBD1. The CDR3, as DNA: TGTGCCAGCAGTCCCCCGACAGGGAGCTACGAGCAGTACTTC. Protein sequence: CASSPPTGSYEQYF.